This T cell receptor beta chain was documented in a study of T cell repertoires in cytomegalovirus infection. Across the study: Carrying CMV and the relevant HLA type showed in public TCR beta signatures. Points from the study as a whole: Clonotype analysis showed dominance of the ex vivo response by HLA-C-restricted CMV-specific TCR beta clonotypes. Cumulative public TCR beta family frequency identified CMV carriers with the relevant HLA.

MiXCR, run by TCRdb on the reads, gives a single entry per CDR3 protein. In the table there are approximately 260,000 distinct CDR3 sequences, about a sixth of which are singletons. Per the germline V gene, CDR1 is MNHEY and CDR2 is SVGEGT. V dropped 5 bases and J dropped 0 bases, with 13 bases sitting between them. This CDR3 contains 15 residues. On this clonotype itself: Its antigen is not known.

V gene TRBV6-2 or TRBV6-3 combines with J gene TRBJ2-5; D unresolved. Sequencing was carried out using CD8+ T cells from PBMCs. This clonotype was obtained from a human donor in good health (CMV status not recorded). Some clones in this sample may be carry-over from other donors' samples. In DNA, the CDR3 is TGTGCCAGCAGTCCTACTTATGGGTACCAAGAGACCCAGTACTTC. Amino acids: CASSPTYGYQETQYF.